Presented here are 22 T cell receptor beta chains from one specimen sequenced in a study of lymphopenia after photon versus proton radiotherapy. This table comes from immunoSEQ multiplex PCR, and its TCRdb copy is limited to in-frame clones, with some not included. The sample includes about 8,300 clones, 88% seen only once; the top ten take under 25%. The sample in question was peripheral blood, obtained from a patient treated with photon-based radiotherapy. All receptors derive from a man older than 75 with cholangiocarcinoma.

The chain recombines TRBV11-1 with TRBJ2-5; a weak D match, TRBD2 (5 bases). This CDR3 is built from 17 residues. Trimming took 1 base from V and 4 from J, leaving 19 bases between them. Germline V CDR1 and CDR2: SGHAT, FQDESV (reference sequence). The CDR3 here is CASSLGRASGMIETQYF. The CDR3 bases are TGTGCCAGCAGCTTAGGGCGGGCCAGCGGTATGATAGAGACCCAGTACTTC.

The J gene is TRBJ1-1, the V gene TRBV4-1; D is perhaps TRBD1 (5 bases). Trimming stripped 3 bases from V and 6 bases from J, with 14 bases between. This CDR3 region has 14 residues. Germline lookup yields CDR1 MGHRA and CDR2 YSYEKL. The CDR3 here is CASSQLPGYPEAFF. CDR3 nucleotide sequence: TGCGCCAGCAGCCAGCTACCAGGGTACCCTGAAGCTTTCTTT.

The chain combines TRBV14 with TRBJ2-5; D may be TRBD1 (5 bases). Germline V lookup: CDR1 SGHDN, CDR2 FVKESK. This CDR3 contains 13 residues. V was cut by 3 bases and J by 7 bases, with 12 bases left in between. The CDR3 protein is CASSQDTLGTQYF. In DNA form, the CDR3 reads TGTGCCAGCAGCCAGGACACCCTAGGGACCCAGTACTTC.

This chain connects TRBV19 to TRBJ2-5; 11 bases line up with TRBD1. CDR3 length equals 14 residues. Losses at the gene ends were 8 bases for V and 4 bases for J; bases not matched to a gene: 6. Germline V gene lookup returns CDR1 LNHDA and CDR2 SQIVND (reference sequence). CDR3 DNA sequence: TGTGCCAGTCGGGGACAGGGGGTTCGAGAGACCCAGTACTTC. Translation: CASRGQGVRETQYF.

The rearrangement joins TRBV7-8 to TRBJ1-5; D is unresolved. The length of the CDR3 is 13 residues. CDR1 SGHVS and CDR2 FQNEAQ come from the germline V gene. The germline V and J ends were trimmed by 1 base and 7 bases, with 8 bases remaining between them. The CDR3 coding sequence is TGTGCCAGCAGCTTAGTTGGAGGACAGCCCCAGCATTTT. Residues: CASSLVGGQPQHF. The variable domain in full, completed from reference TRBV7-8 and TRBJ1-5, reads GAGVSQSPRYKVAKRGQDVALRCDPISGHVSLFWYQQALGQGPEFLTYFQNEAQLDKSGLPSDRFFAERPEGSVSTLKIQRTQQEDSAVYLCASSLVGGQPQHFGDGTRLSIL.

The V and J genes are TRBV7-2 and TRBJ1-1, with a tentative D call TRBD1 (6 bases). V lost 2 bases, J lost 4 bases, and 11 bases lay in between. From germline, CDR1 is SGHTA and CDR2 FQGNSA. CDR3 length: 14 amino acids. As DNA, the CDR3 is TGTGCCAGCAGCTTAATAGCAGGGGCCACTGAAGCTTTCTTT. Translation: CASSLIAGATEAFF. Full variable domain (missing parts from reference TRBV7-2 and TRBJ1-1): GAGVSQSPSNKVTEKGKDVELRCDPISGHTALYWYRQSLGQGLEFLIYFQGNSAPDKSGLPSDRFSAERTGGSVSTLTIQRTQQEDSAVYLCASSLIAGATEAFFGQGTRLTVV.

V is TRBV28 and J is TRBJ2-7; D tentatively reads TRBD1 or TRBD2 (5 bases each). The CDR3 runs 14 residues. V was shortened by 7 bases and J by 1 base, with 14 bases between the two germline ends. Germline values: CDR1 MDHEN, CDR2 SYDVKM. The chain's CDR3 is CASIGAGGSYEQYF. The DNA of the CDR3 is TGTGCCAGCATAGGGGCAGGCGGGTCCTACGAGCAGTACTTC.

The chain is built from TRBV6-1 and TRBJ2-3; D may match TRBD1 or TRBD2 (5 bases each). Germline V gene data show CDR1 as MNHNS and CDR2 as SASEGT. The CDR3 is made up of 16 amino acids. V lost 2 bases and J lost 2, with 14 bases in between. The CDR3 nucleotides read TGTGCCAGCAGTGAACGGATCGGGGCGAACACAGATACGCAGTATTTT. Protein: CASSERIGANTDTQYF.

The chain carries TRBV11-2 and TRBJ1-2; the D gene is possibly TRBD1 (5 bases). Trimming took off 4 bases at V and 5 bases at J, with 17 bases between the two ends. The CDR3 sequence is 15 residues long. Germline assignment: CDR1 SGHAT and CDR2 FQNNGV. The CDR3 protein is CASSSVQDWAYGYTF. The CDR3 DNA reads TGTGCCAGCAGCTCAGTACAGGACTGGGCATATGGCTACACCTTC.

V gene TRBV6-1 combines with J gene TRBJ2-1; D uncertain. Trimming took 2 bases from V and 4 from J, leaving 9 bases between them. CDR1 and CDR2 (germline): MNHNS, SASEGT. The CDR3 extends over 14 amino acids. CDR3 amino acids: CASSEKTAYNEQFF. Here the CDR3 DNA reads TGTGCCAGCAGTGAAAAAACAGCTTACAATGAGCAGTTCTTC.

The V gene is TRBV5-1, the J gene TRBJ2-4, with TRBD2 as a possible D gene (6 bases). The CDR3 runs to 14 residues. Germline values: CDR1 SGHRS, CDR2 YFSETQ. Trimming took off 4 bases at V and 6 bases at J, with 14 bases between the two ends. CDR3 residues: CASSPWPGGNIQYF. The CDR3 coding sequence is TGCGCCAGCAGCCCCTGGCCCGGGGGAAACATTCAGTACTTC.

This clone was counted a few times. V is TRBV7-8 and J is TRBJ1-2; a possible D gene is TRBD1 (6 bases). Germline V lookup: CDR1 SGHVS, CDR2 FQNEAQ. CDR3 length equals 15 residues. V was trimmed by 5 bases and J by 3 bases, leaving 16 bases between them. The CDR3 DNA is TGTGCCAGCAGCCCCCTGCAGGGGTGGTACTATGGCTACACCTTC. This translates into CASSPLQGWYYGYTF.

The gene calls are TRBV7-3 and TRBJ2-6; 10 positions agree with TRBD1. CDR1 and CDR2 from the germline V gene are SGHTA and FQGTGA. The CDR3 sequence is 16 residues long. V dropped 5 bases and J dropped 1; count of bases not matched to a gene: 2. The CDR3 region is CASSRDRGSGANVLTF. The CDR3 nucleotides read TGTGCCAGCAGCCGGGACAGGGGATCTGGGGCCAACGTCCTGACTTTC.

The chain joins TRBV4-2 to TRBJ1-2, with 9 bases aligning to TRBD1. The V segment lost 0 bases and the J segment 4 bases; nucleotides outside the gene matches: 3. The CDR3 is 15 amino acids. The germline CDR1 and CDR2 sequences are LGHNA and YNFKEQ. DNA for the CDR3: TGTGCCAGCAGCCAAGAGACAGGGGGAACCTATGGCTACACCTTC. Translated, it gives CASSQETGGTYGYTF.

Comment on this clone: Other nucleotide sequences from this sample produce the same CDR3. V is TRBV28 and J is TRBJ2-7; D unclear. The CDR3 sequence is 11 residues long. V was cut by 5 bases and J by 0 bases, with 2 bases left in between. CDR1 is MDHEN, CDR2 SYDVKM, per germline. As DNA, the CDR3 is TGTGCCAGCAGTATCTCCTACGAGCAGTACTTC. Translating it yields CASSISYEQYF.

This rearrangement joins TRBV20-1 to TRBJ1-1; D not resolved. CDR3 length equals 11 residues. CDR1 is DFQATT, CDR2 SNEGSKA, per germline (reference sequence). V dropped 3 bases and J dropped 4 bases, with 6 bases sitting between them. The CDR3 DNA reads TGCAGTGCTAGTTCATCCACTGAAGCTTTCTTT. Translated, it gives CSASSSTEAFF.

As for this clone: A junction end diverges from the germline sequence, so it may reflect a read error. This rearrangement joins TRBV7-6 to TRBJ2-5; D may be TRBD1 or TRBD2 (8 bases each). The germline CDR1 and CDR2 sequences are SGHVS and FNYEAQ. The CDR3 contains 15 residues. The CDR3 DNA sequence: TGTGCCAGCAGCCCAGGGGGCGGGGGGCAAGGGACCCAGTACTTC. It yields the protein CASSPGGGGQGTQYF.

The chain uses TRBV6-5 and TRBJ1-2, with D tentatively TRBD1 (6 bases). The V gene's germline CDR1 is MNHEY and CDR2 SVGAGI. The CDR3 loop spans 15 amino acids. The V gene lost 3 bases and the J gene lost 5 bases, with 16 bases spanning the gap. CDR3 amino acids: CASSYGQGWLYGYTF. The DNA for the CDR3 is TGTGCCAGCAGTTATGGGCAGGGGTGGTTGTATGGCTACACCTTC.

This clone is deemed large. The CDR3 reads CASSRLAGGQDTQYF. CDR3 in DNA: TGTGCCAGCAGCCGACTAGCGGGGGGGCAGGATACGCAGTATTTT. J is TRBJ2-3 and V is TRBV7-3, with 14 positions matching TRBD2. CDR1 is SGHTA, CDR2 FQGTGA, per germline. The CDR3 length is 15 residues. V dropped 5 bases and J dropped 6; count of bases not matched to a gene: 4.

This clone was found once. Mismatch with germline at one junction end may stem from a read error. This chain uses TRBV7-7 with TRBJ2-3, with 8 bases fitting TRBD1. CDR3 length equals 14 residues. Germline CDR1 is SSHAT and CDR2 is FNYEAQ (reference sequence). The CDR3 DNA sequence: TGTGCTAGCAGCCCACGGACAGGGTTCGATACGCAGTATTTT. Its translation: CASSPRTGFDTQYF.

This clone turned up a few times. CDR3: CASSNRVAGYTF. For the CDR3, the DNA is TGTGCCAGCAGTAACAGGGTTGCCGGCTACACCTTC. The chain employs TRBV28 and TRBJ1-2; possible D gene TRBD1, 6 bases. V dropped 5 bases and J dropped 8 bases, with 12 bases sitting between them. The V gene's germline CDR1 is MDHEN and CDR2 SYDVKM. This CDR3 has 12 amino acids.

In DNA, the CDR3 is TGTGCCAGCAGCTTGGGGGCGCAGCCTAGCACAGATACGCAGTATTTT. Translated: CASSLGAQPSTDTQYF. This chain connects TRBV5-4 to TRBJ2-3; D is unclear. The CDR3 has 16 residues. Looked up from germline, CDR1 is SGHNT and CDR2 is YYREEE (reference sequence). The germline V and J ends were trimmed by 0 bases and 0 bases, with 11 bases remaining between them.